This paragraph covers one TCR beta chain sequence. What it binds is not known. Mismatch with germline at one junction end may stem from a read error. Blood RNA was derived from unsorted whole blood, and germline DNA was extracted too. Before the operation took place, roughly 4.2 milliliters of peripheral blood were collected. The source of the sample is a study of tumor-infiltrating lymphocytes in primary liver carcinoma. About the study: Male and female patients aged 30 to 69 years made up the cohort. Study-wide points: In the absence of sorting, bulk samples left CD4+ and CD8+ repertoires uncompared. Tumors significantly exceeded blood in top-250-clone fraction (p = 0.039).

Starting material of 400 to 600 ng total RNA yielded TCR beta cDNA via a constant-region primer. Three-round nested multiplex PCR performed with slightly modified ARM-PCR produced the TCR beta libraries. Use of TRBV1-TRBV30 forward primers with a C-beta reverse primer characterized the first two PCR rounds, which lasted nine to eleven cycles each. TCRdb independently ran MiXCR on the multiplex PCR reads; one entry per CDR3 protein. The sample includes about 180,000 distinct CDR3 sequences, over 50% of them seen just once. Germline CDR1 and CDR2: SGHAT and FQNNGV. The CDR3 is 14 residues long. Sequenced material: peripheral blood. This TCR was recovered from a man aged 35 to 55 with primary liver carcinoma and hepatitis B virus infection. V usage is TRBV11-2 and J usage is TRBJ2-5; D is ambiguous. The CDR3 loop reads CASSRLWLEETRYF. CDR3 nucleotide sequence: TGTGCCAGCAGCCGCCTATGGCTTGAGGAGACCCGGTACTTC.